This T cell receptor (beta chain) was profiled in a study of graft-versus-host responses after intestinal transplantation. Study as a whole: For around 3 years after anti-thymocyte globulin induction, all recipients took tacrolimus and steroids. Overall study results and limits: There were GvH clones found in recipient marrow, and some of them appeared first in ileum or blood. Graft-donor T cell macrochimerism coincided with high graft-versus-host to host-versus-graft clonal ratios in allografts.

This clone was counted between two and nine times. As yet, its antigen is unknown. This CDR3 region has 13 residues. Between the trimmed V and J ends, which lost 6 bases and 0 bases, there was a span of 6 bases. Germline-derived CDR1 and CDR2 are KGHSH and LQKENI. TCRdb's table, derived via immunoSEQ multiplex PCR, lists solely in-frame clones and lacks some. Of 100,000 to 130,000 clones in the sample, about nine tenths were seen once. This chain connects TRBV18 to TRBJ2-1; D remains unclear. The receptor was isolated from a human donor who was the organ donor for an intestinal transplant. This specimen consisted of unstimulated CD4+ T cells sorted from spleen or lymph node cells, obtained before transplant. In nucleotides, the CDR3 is TGTGCCAGCTCTAAAAACTCCTACAATGAGCAGTTCTTC. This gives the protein CASSKNSYNEQFF.